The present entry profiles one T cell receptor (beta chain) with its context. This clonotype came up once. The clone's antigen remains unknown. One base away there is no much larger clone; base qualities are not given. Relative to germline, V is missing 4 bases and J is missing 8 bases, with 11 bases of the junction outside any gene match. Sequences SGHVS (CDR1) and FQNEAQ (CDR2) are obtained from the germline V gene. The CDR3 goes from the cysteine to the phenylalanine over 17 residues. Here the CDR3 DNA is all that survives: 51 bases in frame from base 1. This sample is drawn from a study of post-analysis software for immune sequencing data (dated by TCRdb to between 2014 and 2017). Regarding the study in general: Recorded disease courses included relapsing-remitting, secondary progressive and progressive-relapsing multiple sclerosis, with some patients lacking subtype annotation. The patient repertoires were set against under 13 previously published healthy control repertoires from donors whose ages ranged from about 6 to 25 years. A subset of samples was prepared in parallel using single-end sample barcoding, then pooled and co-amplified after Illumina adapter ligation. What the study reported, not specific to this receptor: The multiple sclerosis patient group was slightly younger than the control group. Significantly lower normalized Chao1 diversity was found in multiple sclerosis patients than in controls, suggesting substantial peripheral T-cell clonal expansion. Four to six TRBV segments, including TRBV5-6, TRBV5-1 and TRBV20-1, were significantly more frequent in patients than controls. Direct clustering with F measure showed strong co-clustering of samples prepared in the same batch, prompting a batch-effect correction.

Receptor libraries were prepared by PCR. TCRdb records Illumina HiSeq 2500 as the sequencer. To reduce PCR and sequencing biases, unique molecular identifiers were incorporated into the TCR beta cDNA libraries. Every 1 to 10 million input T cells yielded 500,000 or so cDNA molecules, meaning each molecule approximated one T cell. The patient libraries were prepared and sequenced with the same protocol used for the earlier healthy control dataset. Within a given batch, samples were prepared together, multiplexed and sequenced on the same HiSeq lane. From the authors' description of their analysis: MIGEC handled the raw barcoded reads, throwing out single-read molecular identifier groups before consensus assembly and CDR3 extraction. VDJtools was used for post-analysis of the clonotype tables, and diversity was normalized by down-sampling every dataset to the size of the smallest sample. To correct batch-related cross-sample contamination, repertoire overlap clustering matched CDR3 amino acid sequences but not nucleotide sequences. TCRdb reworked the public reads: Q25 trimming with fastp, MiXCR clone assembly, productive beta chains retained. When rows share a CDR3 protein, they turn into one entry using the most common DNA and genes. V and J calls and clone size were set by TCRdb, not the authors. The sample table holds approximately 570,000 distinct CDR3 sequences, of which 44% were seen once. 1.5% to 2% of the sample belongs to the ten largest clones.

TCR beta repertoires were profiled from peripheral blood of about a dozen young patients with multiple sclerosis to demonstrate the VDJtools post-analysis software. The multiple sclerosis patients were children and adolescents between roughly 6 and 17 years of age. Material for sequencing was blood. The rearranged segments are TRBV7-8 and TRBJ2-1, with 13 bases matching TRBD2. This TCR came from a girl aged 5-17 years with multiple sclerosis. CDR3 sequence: CASSSEPGLAGLHEQFF. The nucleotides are TGTGCCAGCAGCTCTGAACCGGGACTAGCGGGGTTGCATGAGCAGTTCTTC.